The rows below give T cell receptor beta chains drawn from one sample of a study of blood T cell repertoires in COVID-19. Method: immunoSEQ multiplex PCR; TCRdb's copy keeps in-frame clones and lacks some. This table holds roughly 250,000 clones, 80% to 85% found once. Sequences were obtained from peripheral blood. These receptors originate from a woman aged 55 to 70 with active or convalescent COVID-19. CDR3s include the opening cysteine and the closing phenylalanine or tryptophan. Each record gives: J gene, V gene, CDR3 protein.

J: TRBJ2-1; V: TRBV5-1; CDR3: CASSSGTSSFRQFF
J: TRBJ2-5; V: TRBV7-2; CDR3: CASSLAGVGETQYF
J: TRBJ2-7; V: TRBV6-6; CDR3: CASSYTTDSIYEQYF
J: TRBJ1-4; V: TRBV30; CDR3: CAWNKQGGNEKLFF
J: TRBJ2-5; V: TRBV30; CDR3: CAWSVGGGAGTQYF
J: TRBJ2-5; V: TRBV5-1; CDR3: CASSLGQGETQYF
J: TRBJ1-5; V: TRBV18; CDR3: CASSPGRQNQPQHF
J: TRBJ1-4; V: TRBV4-1; CDR3: CASSQVNMGWGANEKLFF
J: TRBJ1-5; V: TRBV7-9; CDR3: CASSRGADSNQPQHF
J: TRBJ1-5; V: TRBV10-3; CDR3: CATQRPESNQPQHF
J: TRBJ1-1; V: TRBV27; CDR3: CASSLYGTGDMNTEAFF
J: TRBJ2-7; V: TRBV5-8; CDR3: CASSLAPGMGSYEQYF
J: TRBJ2-3; V: TRBV6-5; CDR3: CASSPGAGPWDTQYF
J: TRBJ2-1; V: TRBV30; CDR3: CAWSVPGGPSGEQFF
J: TRBJ1-1; V: TRBV7-8; CDR3: CASSFKQGYGTEAFF
J: TRBJ1-5; V: TRBV27; CDR3: CASSSSQTGTPNQPQHF
J: TRBJ1-4; V: TRBV4-3; CDR3: CASSQDLAVLGNEKLFF
J: TRBJ2-4; V: TRBV6-1; CDR3: CASSSNLDRGFIF
J: TRBJ2-7; V: TRBV21-1; CDR3: CASSKARPPEQYF
J: TRBJ1-2; V: TRBV2; CDR3: CASSEGGYYGYTF
J: TRBJ1-3; V: TRBV10-3; CDR3: CAISVSDSGNTIYF
J: TRBJ2-7; V: TRBV18; CDR3: CASSQGEGVYGSF
J: TRBJ2-2; V: TRBV6-1; CDR3: CASSERLAGGNTGELFF
J: TRBJ1-2; V: TRBV6-5; CDR3: CASSNLGQAHGYTF